This passage covers 6 T cell receptor beta chains from one sample sequenced in a study of T cells in Graves' hyperthyroidism and ophthalmopathy. Template material for amplifying TCR beta CDR3 regions consisted of RNA transcripts. When the TCR CDR3 underwent first-round RT-PCR, the HTBI primer set was used. MiXCR was run by TCRdb on the multiplex PCR reads, yielding one entry per CDR3 protein. The sample yields a few hundred thousand distinct CDR3 sequences, 15% to 17% seen once. Input material: blood. These receptors were obtained from a woman aged 25 to 39 with Graves' hyperthyroidism.

V usage is TRBV5-5 and J usage is TRBJ2-3; unclear D gene. V dropped 2 bases and J dropped 3 bases, with 7 bases sitting between them. Germline V gives CDR1 SGHKS, CDR2 YYEKEE (reference sequence). This CDR3 region has 13 residues. The CDR3 DNA reads TGTGCCAGCAGCTTCCCCCAAACAGATACGCAGTATTTT. Amino acid sequence: CASSFPQTDTQYF.

Ten or more counts support this clonotype. The rearrangement links TRBV5-1 to TRBJ1-1; no reliable D call. CDR1 and CDR2 from the germline V gene are SGHRS and YFSETQ. The CDR3 is 13 residues long. The germline V and J ends were trimmed by 5 bases and 8 bases, with 16 bases remaining between them. DNA of the CDR3: TGCGCCAGCAGGGGAGACTCCCTGATGGAAGCTTTCTTT. It encodes CASRGDSLMEAFF. The entire variable domain, with the rest obtained from reference TRBV5-1 and TRBJ1-1, is as follows: KAGVTQTPRYLIKTRGQQVTLSCSPISGHRSVSWYQQTPGQGLQFLFEYFSETQRNKGNFPGRFSGRQFSNSRSEMNVSTLELGDSALYLCASRGDSLMEAFFGQGTRLTVV.

In its sample, this clonotype was seen many times. This chain uses TRBV12-3 or TRBV12-4 with TRBJ1-1; perhaps TRBD1 as D (6 bases). This CDR3 is 14 amino acids long. With 3 bases removed from V and 10 bases from J, the gap between germline ends came to 18 bases. The chain's CDR3 is CASSFGLRGGSAFF. CDR3 sequence (DNA): TGTGCCAGCAGTTTCGGGTTAAGAGGGGGTTCAGCTTTCTTT.

The rearrangement joins TRBV12-5 to TRBJ1-1, with D uncertain. The CDR3 extends over 15 amino acids. V lost 3 bases and J 0 bases, leaving 11 bases between the germline ends. CDR1 LGHNT and CDR2 FRNRAP come from the germline V gene. CDR3 nucleotide sequence: TGTGCTAGTGGTTTTGGAGGACGAATGAACACTGAAGCTTTCTTT. It encodes CASGFGGRMNTEAFF. Full variable domain (missing parts from reference TRBV12-5 and TRBJ1-1): DARVTQTPRHKVTEMGQEVTMRCQPILGHNTVFWYRQTMMQGLELLAYFRNRAPLDDSGMPKDRFSAEMPDATLATLKIQPSEPRDSAVYFCASGFGGRMNTEAFFGQGTRLTVV.

A few counts support this clonotype. The rearrangement links TRBV24-1 to TRBJ2-1; D remains unclear. V was pared by 4 bases and J by 10 bases, with 10 bases between. The germline CDR1 and CDR2 sequences are KGHDR and SFDVKD. The CDR3 spans 12 residues. CDR3 sequence reads: CATSDITEEQFF. The CDR3, as DNA: TGTGCCACCAGTGACATTACAGAGGAGCAGTTCTTC.

This clonotype has more than one count but fewer than ten. V and J are TRBV5-1 and TRBJ2-7; TRBD1 might be the D (6 bases). V was pared by 2 bases and J by 2 bases, with 14 bases between. CDR1 SGHRS and CDR2 YFSETQ come from the germline V gene. CDR3 length equals 15 residues. The CDR3 DNA is TGCGCCAGCAGCTTAACAGGGAGTATTCCCTACGAGCAGTACTTC. Protein product: CASSLTGSIPYEQYF.